Given below is one T cell receptor (beta chain) in context. Antigen specificity is unknown. The sample originates from a study of shared clonotypes between healthy human individuals. Across the whole study: Three plates were used per donor for CD4 naive, three for CD4 memory, two for CD8 naive and one for CD8 memory.

Findings and limits, study-wide: The generation probabilities recorded for non-shared clonotypes fell below those of clonotypes shared by all four donors.

At a deep level, the assay was run. Using immunoSEQ multiplex PCR, the repertoire was profiled, and TCRdb retains in-frame clones only, with some absent. The sample has 2 million or so clones; roughly 96% are singletons. The germline gives CDR1 GTSNPN, CDR2 SVGIG (reference sequence). The CDR3 spans 13 residues. V was cut by 0 bases and J by 9 bases, with 15 bases left in between. The sample comprised naive CD4+ T cells sorted from blood. Described subset: CD45RA+ positively selected. This chain connects TRBV30 to TRBJ2-7, with D unresolved. The sequence derives from a young man in good health. The CDR3 spells CAWSVPPRRGQYF. The CDR3 DNA sequence: TGTGCCTGGAGTGTACCGCCGAGGAGAGGGCAGTACTTC.